This T cell receptor (beta chain) is from a study of cytomegalovirus exposure and HLA in healthy donors. There are 16 residues in the CDR3. CDR1 is LNHDA and CDR2 is SQIVND in the germline V gene (reference sequence). Losses at the gene ends were 8 bases for V and 4 bases for J; bases not matched to a gene: 10. The primer mix had 60 Vbeta and 13 Jbeta primers. Clones were sequenced by immunoSEQ multiplex PCR, and TCRdb holds only the in-frame ones, with some missing. In the table there are about 140,000 clones, roughly 76% of which are singletons. Study-level points and caveats: In a later analysis, compared with equally common non-associated chains, HLA-associated beta chains were more expanded. A likely sequencing artifact accounted for one observed cluster of highly shared sequence variants.

For this clone: What it binds is not known.

Donors consisted of healthy bone marrow donors. Sequences were obtained from PBMCs. This TCR was sampled from a woman aged 40-49 years in good health and CMV-seronegative. The J gene is TRBJ2-2, the V gene TRBV19; 10 nucleotides align to TRBD1. CDR3 DNA sequence: TGTGCCAGTCGTCCCGGGACAGGGGACATCACCGGGGAGCTGTTTTTT. This gives the protein CASRPGTGDITGELFF.